One T cell receptor (beta chain) is described in this entry. Assay used: immunoSEQ multiplex PCR; TCRdb lists only in-frame clones, some missing. The table lists about 20,000 clones, 70% to 90% of them singletons. This sample was included in a study of T cells in localized non-small cell lung cancer. V gave up 3 bases and J gave up 3 bases, with 12 bases separating them. The germline V gene has CDR1 MNHEY and CDR2 SVGAGI. CDR3 length: 15 amino acids. This TCR derives from a male donor at least 60 years old with stage I squamous cell lung carcinoma. This specimen was peripheral blood, taken before any cancer treatment. The V call is TRBV6-5, the J call TRBJ1-5; a weak D match, TRBD1 (5 bases). Written as DNA, the CDR3 is TGTGCCAGCAGTTATGGAAAGGGACTCAATCAGCCCCAGCATTTT. Its protein product is CASSYGKGLNQPQHF.